Detailed here is one T cell receptor beta chain. Its antigen remains unidentified. The data were obtained in a study of T cell responses to AZD1222 COVID-19 vaccine. General study findings and limits: Sampling that yielded the repertoires occurred only after the peak T cell response.

Produced via immunoSEQ multiplex PCR; TCRdb's table is partial and in-frame only. In the table there are around 160,000 clones, around 93% of which are singletons. The CDR3 extends over 15 amino acids. Germline V gene lookup returns CDR1 MNHEY and CDR2 SVGAGI. The ends were cut back, 2 bases at V and 1 base at J, with 11 bases in the middle. The sequence was obtained from an adult in good health. V usage is TRBV6-5 and J usage is TRBJ1-1, with D perhaps matching TRBD1 (6 bases). This sample comprised peripheral blood, obtained on day 0 of AZD1222 vaccination. The CDR3 protein is CASSYGSGANTEAFF. CDR3 coding DNA: TGTGCCAGCAGTTACGGGTCAGGGGCGAACACTGAAGCTTTCTTT.